Listed here are 3 T cell receptor beta chains from one sample, sequenced in a study of blood T cell repertoires in COVID-19. Some clones are missing from TCRdb's copy, which holds only in-frame ones; the method was immunoSEQ multiplex PCR. The sample includes around 64,000 clones, around four fifths of them seen just once. The sequencing input was peripheral blood. The receptors stem from a human donor in a cohort sampled during active COVID-19.

This clone was recorded once. This chain connects TRBV20-1 to TRBJ1-6; TRBD1 might be the D (6 bases). Germline CDR1 and CDR2: DFQATT and SNEGSKA (reference sequence). CDR3 length: 11 residues. Trimming removed 6 bases from V and 12 bases from J, with 12 bases in between. The CDR3 loop is CSARTARPLHF. The CDR3 region has the DNA TGCAGTGCCAGGACAGCTCGACCCCTCCACTTT.

The CDR3, as DNA: TGTGCCAGCAGCTTAGGCGGGGGGGTGGAGACCCAGTACTTC. Protein product: CASSLGGGVETQYF. V and J are TRBV7-2 and TRBJ2-5, with 9 positions matching TRBD2. V was pared by 1 base and J by 5 bases, with 2 bases of the junction left unmatched. From germline, CDR1 is SGHTA and CDR2 FQGNSA. This CDR3 comprises 14 residues.

The chain uses TRBV5-5 and TRBJ1-2; no reliable D call. The V gene lost 0 bases and the J gene lost 1 base, with 10 bases spanning the gap. CDR1 is SGHKS and CDR2 is YYEKEE in the germline V gene (reference sequence). The CDR3 sequence is 15 residues long. CDR3 sequence (DNA): TGTGCCAGCAGCTTGGGTCCCGGGGTTAACTATGGCTACACCTTC. Amino acid sequence: CASSLGPGVNYGYTF.